This T cell receptor beta chain was documented in a study of OX40 agonist ivuxolimab in advanced cancers. For the study at large: Prior checkpoint blockade (anti-PD-1, anti-PD-L1 or anti-CTLA-4) was permitted; approximately 40% had it.

From germline, CDR1 is SGHVS and CDR2 FQNEAQ. Trimming cost V 0 bases and J 6 bases; bases outside gene matches: 1. The CDR3 length is 13 residues. This clone was recorded a few times. Assay used: immunoSEQ multiplex PCR; TCRdb lists only in-frame clones, some missing. The sample consists of about 19,000 clones, around 80% of them appearing once. The rearrangement uses TRBV7-8 and TRBJ2-7; TRBD1 matches at 8 bases. This specimen consisted of CD4+ or CD8+ T cells sorted from blood, obtained in a trial of the OX40 agonist ivuxolimab. The TCR sequence derives from an adult with an advanced solid tumor such as melanoma, head and neck, liver or kidney cancer. CDR3 DNA: TGTGCCAGCAGCTTAGCGACAGGGGCCGAGCAGTACTTC. Protein: CASSLATGAEQYF.